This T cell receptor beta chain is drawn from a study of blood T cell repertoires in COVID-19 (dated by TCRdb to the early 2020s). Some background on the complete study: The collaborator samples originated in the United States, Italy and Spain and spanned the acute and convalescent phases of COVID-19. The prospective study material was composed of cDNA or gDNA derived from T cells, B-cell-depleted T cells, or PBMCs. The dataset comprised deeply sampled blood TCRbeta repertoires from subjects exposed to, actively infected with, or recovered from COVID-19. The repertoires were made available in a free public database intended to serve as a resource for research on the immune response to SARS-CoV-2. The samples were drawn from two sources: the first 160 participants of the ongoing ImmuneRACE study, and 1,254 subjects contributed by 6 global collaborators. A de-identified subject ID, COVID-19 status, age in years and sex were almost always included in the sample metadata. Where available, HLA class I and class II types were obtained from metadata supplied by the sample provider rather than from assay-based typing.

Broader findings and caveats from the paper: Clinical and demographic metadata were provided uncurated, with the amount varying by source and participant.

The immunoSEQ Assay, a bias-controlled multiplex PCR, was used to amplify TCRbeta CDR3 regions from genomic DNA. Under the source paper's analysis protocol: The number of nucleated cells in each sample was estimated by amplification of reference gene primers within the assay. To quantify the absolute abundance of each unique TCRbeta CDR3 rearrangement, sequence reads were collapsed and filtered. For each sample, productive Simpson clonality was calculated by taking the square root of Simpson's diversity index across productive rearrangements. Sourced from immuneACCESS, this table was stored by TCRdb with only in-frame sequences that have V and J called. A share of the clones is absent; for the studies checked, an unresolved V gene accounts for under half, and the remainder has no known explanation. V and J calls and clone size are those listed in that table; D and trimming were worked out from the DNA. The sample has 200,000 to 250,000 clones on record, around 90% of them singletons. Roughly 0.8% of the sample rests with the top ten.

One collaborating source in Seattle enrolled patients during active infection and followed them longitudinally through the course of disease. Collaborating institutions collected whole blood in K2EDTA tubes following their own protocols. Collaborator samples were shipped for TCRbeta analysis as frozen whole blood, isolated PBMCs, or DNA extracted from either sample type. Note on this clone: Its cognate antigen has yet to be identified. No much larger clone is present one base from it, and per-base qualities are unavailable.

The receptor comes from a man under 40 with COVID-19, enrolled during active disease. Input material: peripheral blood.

This receptor carries the CDR3 CASSRESGTGDEKLFF. The sequenced DNA is TGTGCCAGCAGCCGCGAGTCCGGGACAGGGGACGAAAAACTGTTTTTT. Recombination joined TRBV4-2 with TRBJ1-4; a stretch of 10 junction bases matches TRBD1. As encoded in the germline V gene, CDR1 is LGHNA while CDR2 is YNFKEQ. Ends trimmed: V by 4 bases, J by 8 bases; bases unmatched to a gene: 10. Counted from cysteine to phenylalanine, this CDR3 has 16 amino acids. Of the read, only the CDR3 DNA is kept; its 48 bases are in frame from base 1.